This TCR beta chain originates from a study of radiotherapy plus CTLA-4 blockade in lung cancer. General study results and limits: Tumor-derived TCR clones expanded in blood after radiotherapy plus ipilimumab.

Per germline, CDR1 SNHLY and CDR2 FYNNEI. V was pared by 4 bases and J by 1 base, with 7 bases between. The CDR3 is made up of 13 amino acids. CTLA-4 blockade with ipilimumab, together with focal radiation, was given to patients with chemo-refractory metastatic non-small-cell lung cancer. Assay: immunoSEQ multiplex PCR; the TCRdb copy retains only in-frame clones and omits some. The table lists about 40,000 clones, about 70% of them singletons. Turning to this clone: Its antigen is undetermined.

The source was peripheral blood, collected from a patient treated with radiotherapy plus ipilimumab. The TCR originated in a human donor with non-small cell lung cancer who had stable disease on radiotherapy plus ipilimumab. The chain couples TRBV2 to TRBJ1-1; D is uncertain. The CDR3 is CASSVQTNTEAFF. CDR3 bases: TGTGCCAGCAGTGTACAGACGAACACTGAAGCTTTCTTT.